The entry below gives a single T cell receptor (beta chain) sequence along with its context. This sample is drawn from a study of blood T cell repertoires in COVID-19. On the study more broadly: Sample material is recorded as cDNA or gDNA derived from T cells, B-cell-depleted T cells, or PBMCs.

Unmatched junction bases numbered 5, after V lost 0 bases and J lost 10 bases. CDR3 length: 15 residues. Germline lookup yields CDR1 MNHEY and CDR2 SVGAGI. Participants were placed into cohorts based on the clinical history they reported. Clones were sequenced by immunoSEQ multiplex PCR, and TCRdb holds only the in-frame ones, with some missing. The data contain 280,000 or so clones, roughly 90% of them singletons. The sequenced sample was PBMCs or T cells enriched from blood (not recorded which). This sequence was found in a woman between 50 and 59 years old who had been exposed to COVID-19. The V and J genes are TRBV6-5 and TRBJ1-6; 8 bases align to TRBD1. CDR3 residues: CASSYSDRGWSPLHF. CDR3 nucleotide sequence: TGTGCCAGCAGTTACTCTGACAGGGGTTGGTCACCCCTCCACTTT.